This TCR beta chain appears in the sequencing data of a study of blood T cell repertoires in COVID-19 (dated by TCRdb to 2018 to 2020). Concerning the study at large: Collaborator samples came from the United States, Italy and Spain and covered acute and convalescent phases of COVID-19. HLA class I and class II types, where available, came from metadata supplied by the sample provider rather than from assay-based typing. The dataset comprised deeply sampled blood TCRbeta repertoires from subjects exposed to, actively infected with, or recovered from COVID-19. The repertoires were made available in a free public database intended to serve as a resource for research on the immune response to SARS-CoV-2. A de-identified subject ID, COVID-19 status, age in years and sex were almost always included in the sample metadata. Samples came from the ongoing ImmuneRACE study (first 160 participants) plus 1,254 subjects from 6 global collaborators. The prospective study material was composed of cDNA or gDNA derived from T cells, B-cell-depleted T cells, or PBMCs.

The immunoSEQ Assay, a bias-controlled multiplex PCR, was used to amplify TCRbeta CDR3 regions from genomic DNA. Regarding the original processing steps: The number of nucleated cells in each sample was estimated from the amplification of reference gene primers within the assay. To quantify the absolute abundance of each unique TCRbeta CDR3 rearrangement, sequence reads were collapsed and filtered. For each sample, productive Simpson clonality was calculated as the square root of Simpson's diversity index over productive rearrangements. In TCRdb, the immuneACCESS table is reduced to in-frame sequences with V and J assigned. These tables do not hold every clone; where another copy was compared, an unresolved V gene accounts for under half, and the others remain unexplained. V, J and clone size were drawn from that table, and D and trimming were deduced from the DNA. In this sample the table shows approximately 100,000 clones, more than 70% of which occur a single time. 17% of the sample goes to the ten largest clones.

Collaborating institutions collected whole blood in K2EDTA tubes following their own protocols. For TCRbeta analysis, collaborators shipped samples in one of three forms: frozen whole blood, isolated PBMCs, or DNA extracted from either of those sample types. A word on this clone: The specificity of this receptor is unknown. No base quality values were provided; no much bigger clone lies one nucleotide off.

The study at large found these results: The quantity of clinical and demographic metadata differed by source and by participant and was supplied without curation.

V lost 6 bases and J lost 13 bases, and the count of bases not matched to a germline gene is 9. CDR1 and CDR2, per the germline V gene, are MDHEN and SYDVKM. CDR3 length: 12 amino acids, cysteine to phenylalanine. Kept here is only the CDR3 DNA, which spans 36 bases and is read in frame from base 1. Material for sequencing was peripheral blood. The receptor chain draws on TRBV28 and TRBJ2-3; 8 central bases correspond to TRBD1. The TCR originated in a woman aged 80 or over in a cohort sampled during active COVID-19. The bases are TGTGCCAGCAGACGCCAGGGGGCGCTTGAGTATTTT. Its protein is CASRRQGALEYF.